This TCR beta chain was identified during a study of T cells in localized non-small cell lung cancer. Findings of the study overall: Highest T cell clonality was seen in uninvolved adjacent lung, surpassing that measured in tumor. Multi-region tumor sequencing was not done, so intratumor heterogeneity could not be excluded. Researchers found a median roughly 50 of the top 100 tumor clones in adjacent lung. With higher T cell density in blood came longer overall survival.

The data were produced by immunoSEQ multiplex PCR, yet TCRdb's version contains in-frame clones alone and is incomplete. Here the sample spans roughly 71,000 clones, about 90% being singletons. The CDR3 totals 15 residues. In germline, CDR1 is MGHRA, CDR2 YSYEKL. Deletions cut 4 bases from V and 2 bases from J, with 13 bases between. Concerning this clone itself: Its specificity is not known.

This clonotype was sampled from a male donor older than 55 with stage III squamous cell lung carcinoma. The chain is built from TRBV4-1 and TRBJ2-3, with D perhaps TRBD2 (7 bases). Sequencing was performed on peripheral blood, taken before any cancer treatment. The CDR3 DNA is TGCGCCAGCAGCCTTGGCGGGGGCAACACAGATACGCAGTATTTT. This sequence encodes CASSLGGGNTDTQYF.